The 14 T cell receptor beta chains presented below share a single source sample, sequenced in a study of T-cell memory formation after mild COVID-19. TCRdb recomputed calls from the 5' RACE reads with MiXCR, one row per CDR3 protein. The sample lists about 400,000 distinct CDR3 sequences; roughly 15% were seen once. Sequencing was carried out using PBMCs or a T cell subset sorted from them (not recorded which). The receptors were gathered from a man between 18 and 29 years old who had mild COVID-19 (a few samples of this study predate the infection). Cell type and time point are not known.

This chain joins TRBV5-1 and TRBJ2-3; 7 bases line up with TRBD2. This CDR3 comprises 15 residues. CDR1 SGHRS and CDR2 YFSETQ come from the germline V gene. The V gene end was trimmed by 0 bases and the J gene end by 1 base; junction bases not matched to a gene: 2. CDR3 DNA sequence: TGCGCCAGCAGCTTGGGACTAGCCCGCACAGATACGCAGTATTTT. As protein: CASSLGLARTDTQYF.

The chain recombines TRBV7-2 with TRBJ2-3, with D perhaps TRBD2 (7 bases). Germline CDR1 reads SGHTA; CDR2 reads FQGNSA. V was shortened by 5 bases and J by 1 base, with 16 bases between the two germline ends. CDR3 length: 16 residues. The CDR3 DNA reads TGTGCCAGCAGCACGCGACGGGGGGCGGGCACAGATACGCAGTATTTT. Protein: CASSTRRGAGTDTQYF.

There are many counts of this clonotype. The chain employs TRBV5-1 and TRBJ1-1, with TRBD1 matching 8 bases. CDR1 is SGHRS and CDR2 is YFSETQ in the germline V gene. V lost 2 bases and J lost 4; bases outside the gene matches: 1. CDR3 size: 13 residues. For the CDR3, the DNA is TGCGCCAGCAGCTTCACAGGGGGCACTGAAGCTTTCTTT. It codes for CASSFTGGTEAFF.

J is TRBJ1-4 and V is TRBV7-2; D gene uncertain. Per the germline V gene, CDR1 is SGHTA and CDR2 is FQGNSA. V dropped 6 bases and J dropped 6 bases, with 11 bases sitting between them. This CDR3 has 13 amino acids. For the CDR3, the DNA is TGTGCCAGCAGGAGGGAGAGCCATGAAAAACTGTTTTTT. This codes for CASRRESHEKLFF.

The chain uses TRBV5-6 and TRBJ1-5; 10 bases fit TRBD1. V dropped 4 bases and J dropped 7; count of bases not matched to a gene: 14. This CDR3 is built from 17 residues. Germline CDR1 reads SGHDT; CDR2 reads YYEEEE. CDR3 sequence (DNA): TGTGCCAGCAGCCTAATGAGGGACAGGGGTTCAAGGCAGCCCCAGCATTTT. Its translation: CASSLMRDRGSRQPQHF.

This chain connects TRBV7-2 to TRBJ2-7; D unclear. The CDR3 has 15 amino acids. The germline V gene encodes CDR1 SGHTA and CDR2 FQGNSA. Trimming took off 3 bases at V and 1 base at J, with 13 bases between the two ends. This CDR3 is CASSFSATASYEQYV. The CDR3 DNA follows: TGTGCCAGCAGCTTTTCGGCCACAGCATCCTACGAGCAGTACGTC.

At least ten counts were recorded for this clonotype. The chain couples TRBV4-2 to TRBJ1-4; D is unresolved. This CDR3 spans 12 amino acids. The germline CDR1 and CDR2 sequences are LGHNA and YNFKEQ. V dropped 2 bases and J dropped 8 bases, with 6 bases sitting between them. CDR3: CASSQNTEKLFF. CDR3 nucleotide sequence: TGTGCCAGCAGCCAAAACACGGAAAAACTGTTTTTT.

This chain joins TRBV15 and TRBJ1-2; 7 nucleotides align to TRBD1. This CDR3 is 16 amino acids long. J gave up 7 bases and V 1 base, and 12 bases lay outside the gene matches. Germline loops: CDR1 LNHNV, CDR2 YYDKDF (reference sequence). The CDR3 region has the DNA TGTGCCACCAGCAGAGCGACAGGGACGGACGCGTTTGGCTACACCTTC. Residues: CATSRATGTDAFGYTF.

The table lists this clonotype with a few counts. The V gene is TRBV12-3 or TRBV12-4, the J gene TRBJ2-2, with 8 bases identical to TRBD2. The J segment lost 5 bases and the V segment lost 3 bases, leaving 5 bases of the junction unmatched. The CDR3 sequence is 15 residues long. CDR3 in DNA: TGTGCCAGCAGTTTTTATCAGCGGGGGACCGGGGAGCTGTTTTTT. It encodes CASSFYQRGTGELFF.

This clonotype has ten or more counts. This chain links TRBV5-5 with TRBJ1-2, with D maybe TRBD1 (6 bases). V was clipped by 4 bases and J by 3 bases, with 7 bases between them. Germline loops: CDR1 SGHKS, CDR2 YYEKEE (reference sequence). The CDR3 extends over 12 amino acids. In DNA form, the CDR3 reads TGTGCCAGCAGCAGGACAGACTATGGCTACACCTTC. This gives the protein CASSRTDYGYTF. Variable domain in full (rest from reference TRBV5-5 and TRBJ1-2): DAGVTQSPTHLIKTRGQQVTLRCSPISGHKSVSWYQQVLGQGPQFIFQYYEKEERGRGNFPDRFSARQFPNYSSELNVNALLLGDSALYLCASSRTDYGYTFGSGTRLTVV.

The chain uses TRBV5-1 and TRBJ1-6, with a possible D match to TRBD1 (6 bases). CDR1 is SGHRS, CDR2 YFSETQ, per germline. V shed 3 bases and J shed 11 bases, with 12 bases lying between them. CDR3 length equals 13 residues. The CDR3 DNA is TGCGCCAGCAGCTGGGACACTTATCCACCCCTCCACTTT. It translates to CASSWDTYPPLHF.

This sequence joins TRBV20-1 and TRBJ1-6; 7 nucleotides line up with TRBD1. Germline V CDR1 and CDR2: DFQATT, SNEGSKA (reference sequence). The CDR3 is 13 amino acids. The V segment lost 3 bases and the J segment 10 bases; nucleotides outside the gene matches: 6. The CDR3 protein is CSASGQVDSPLHF. The CDR3, as DNA: TGCAGTGCTAGCGGACAGGTAGACTCACCCCTCCACTTT.

In its sample, this clonotype was seen a few times. This rearrangement joins TRBV24-1 to TRBJ1-6; no reliable D call. The CDR3 runs 16 residues. Per germline, CDR1 KGHDR and CDR2 SFDVKD. Trimming left V 4 bases short and J 9 bases short, with 18 bases between. Written as DNA, the CDR3 is TGTGCCACCAGTGAGCGCCGAGAAAATGCAGTTTCACCCCTCCACTTT. It is translated as CATSERRENAVSPLHF.

This clonotype showed up just a few times. V usage is TRBV10-1 and J usage is TRBJ2-2, with 9 nucleotides matching TRBD1. The CDR3 has 14 residues. Trimming took 8 bases from V and 5 from J; bases not matched to a gene: 6. Germline CDR1 WNHNN, CDR2 SYGVQD (reference sequence). The CDR3 here is CASGTGSRTGELFF. Here the CDR3 DNA reads TGCGCCAGCGGGACAGGGTCGAGGACCGGGGAGCTGTTTTTT.